This T cell receptor (beta chain) is from a study of OX40 agonist ivuxolimab in advanced cancers. About the research overall: Patients were treated with ivuxolimab, an agonistic anti-OX40 (CD134) antibody.

For this clone: Its antigen is not known.

Study results and caveats: Among T cells, CD8+ cells averaged more expanded clones than CD4+ cells. Partial responders at 0.1-3.0 mg/kg had among the lowest clonal expansion.

The V segment lost 0 bases and the J segment 2 bases; nucleotides outside the gene matches: 8. Germline CDR1 is SGDLS and CDR2 is YYNGEE. The CDR3 totals 17 residues. TCRdb's copy holds only in-frame clones and misses some; the assay was immunoSEQ multiplex PCR. The repertoire includes about 55,000 clones, 88% of them detected once, and 5.5% to 8.5% sits in the top ten. The source was CD4+ or CD8+ T cells sorted from blood, collected in a trial of the OX40 agonist ivuxolimab. The sequence came from an adult with an advanced solid tumor such as melanoma, head and neck, liver or kidney cancer. V gene TRBV9 combines with J gene TRBJ2-3; TRBD2 matches at 8 bases. CDR3 amino acids: CASSVGVAGSFTDTQYF. CDR3 bases: TGTGCCAGCAGCGTAGGGGTAGCGGGAAGTTTCACAGATACGCAGTATTTT.